This T cell receptor beta chain emerged from a study of post-analysis software for immune sequencing data. Study as a whole: Relapsing-remitting, secondary progressive and progressive-relapsing forms made up the multiple sclerosis disease courses. Study results and caveats: Patients showed TRBV5-6, TRBV5-1 and TRBV20-1 among a few TRBV segments more frequent than in controls. In multiple sclerosis, normalized Chao1 diversity was significantly below that of controls. Pronounced co-clustering by F measure was evident among identically batched samples.

Tagging with unique molecular identifiers was a feature of the TCR beta cDNA libraries. T cells numbering 1 to 10 million yielded about 500,000 cDNA molecules. TCRdb independently ran MiXCR on the PCR reads; one entry per CDR3 protein. This table has roughly 600,000 distinct CDR3 sequences, roughly two fifths appearing once. The V gene's germline CDR1 is LGHNA and CDR2 YNFKEQ. V was pared by 0 bases and J by 9 bases, with 10 bases of the junction left unmatched. CDR3 length equals 17 residues. To note about this clonotype: Its specificity is unknown.

The sequencing input was blood. This receptor was identified in a girl aged 5-17 years with multiple sclerosis. The chain couples TRBV4-2 to TRBJ2-1, with 11 bases aligning to TRBD2. The CDR3 reads CASSQDIAGGASAEQFF. The CDR3 DNA reads TGTGCCAGCAGCCAAGATATAGCGGGGGGGGCAAGTGCTGAGCAGTTCTTC.